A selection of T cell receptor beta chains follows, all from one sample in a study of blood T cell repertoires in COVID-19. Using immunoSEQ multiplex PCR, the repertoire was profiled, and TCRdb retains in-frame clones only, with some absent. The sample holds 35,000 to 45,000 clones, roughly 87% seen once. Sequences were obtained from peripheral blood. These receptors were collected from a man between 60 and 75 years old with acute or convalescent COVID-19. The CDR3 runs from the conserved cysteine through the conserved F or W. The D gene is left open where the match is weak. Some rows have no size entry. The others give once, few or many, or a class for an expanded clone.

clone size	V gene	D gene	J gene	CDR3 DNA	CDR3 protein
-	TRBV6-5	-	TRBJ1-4	TGTGCCAGCAGACAGACAGCGCGTAATGAAAAACTGTTTTTT	CASRQTARNEKLFF
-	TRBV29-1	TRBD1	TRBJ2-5	TGCAGCGCCCAACCGACAGGGATAGGGGAGACCCAGTACTTC	CSAQPTGIGETQYF
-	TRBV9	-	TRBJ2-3	TGTGCCAGCAGCGTGAGCCCCGCCCCAGATACGCAGTATTTT	CASSVSPAPDTQYF
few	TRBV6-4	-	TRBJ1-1	TGTGCCAGCAGTGACCAACCGGGACAAACGGAAGCTTTCTTT	CASSDQPGQTEAFF
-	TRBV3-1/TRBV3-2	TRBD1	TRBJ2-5	TGTGCCAGCAGCCAAGGGACAGGGGGCGAGACCCAGTACTTC	CASSQGTGGETQYF
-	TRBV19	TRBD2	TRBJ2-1	TGTGCCAGTAGTATTCTTCCCCCTAGCGGAAATGAGCAGTTCTTC	CASSILPPSGNEQFF
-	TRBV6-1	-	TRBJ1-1	TGTGCCAGCAGTGAAGGTCCAGGGTTAAATATTGAAGCTTTCTTT	CASSEGPGLNIEAFF
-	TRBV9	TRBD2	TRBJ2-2	TGTGCCAGCAGCGTTTCTAGCGGGAGGGCCGGCACCGGGGAGCTGTTTTTT	CASSVSSGRAGTGELFF
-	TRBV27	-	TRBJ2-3	TGTGCCAGCAGTTTGAGTCGCGGCAGACCCACAGATACGCAGTATTTT	CASSLSRGRPTDTQYF
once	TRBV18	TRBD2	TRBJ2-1	TGTGCCAGCTCACCGTTCGGACTAGACTCCTACAATGAGCAGTTCTTC	CASSPFGLDSYNEQFF
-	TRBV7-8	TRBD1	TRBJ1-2	TGTGCCAGCAGCTTGGGGACAGGGGGCACCAACTATGGCTACACCTTC	CASSLGTGGTNYGYTF
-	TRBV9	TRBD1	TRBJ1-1	TGTGCCAGCAGCGTATTTCAAACAGGGGACACTGAAGCTTTCTTT	CASSVFQTGDTEAFF
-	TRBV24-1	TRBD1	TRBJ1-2	TGTGCCGCCGCCGGGACAGGGTCTAACTATGGCTACACCTTC	CAAAGTGSNYGYTF
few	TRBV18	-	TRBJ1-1	TGTGCCAGCTCAGATTTAGGGGCCTCCACTGAAGCTTTCTTT	CASSDLGASTEAFF
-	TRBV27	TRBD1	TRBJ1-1	TGTGCCAGCAGTTTGGGACAGGGAGGCACTGAAGCTTTCTTT	CASSLGQGGTEAFF
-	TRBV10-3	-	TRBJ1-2	TGTGCCATCAGTGAGAGGGATAGGGGCGGCTATGGCTACACCTTC	CAISERDRGGYGYTF
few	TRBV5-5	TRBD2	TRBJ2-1	TGTGCCAGCCGCTTGGGAGGGAGCTCCTACAATGAGCAGTTCTTC	CASRLGGSSYNEQFF
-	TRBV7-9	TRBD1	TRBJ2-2	TGTGCCAGCAGCTTCCGGGACAGGGATACCGGGGAGCTGTTTTTT	CASSFRDRDTGELFF
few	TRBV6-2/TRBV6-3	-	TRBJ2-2	TGTGCCAGCAGCCCACAGTTAACGCACACCGGGGAGCTGTTTTTT	CASSPQLTHTGELFF
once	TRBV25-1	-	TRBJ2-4	TGTGCCAGCAGTGACTCTTCTTGGGGGGAAAACATTCAGTACTTC	CASSDSSWGENIQYF
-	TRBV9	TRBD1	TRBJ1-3	TGTGCCAGTTCAGGGGGGACAGACGGAAACACCATATATTTT	CASSGGTDGNTIYF
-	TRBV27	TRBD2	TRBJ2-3	TGTGCCAGCAGCTCGGGGAGGGCCGGGCCAGATACGCAGTATTTT	CASSSGRAGPDTQYF
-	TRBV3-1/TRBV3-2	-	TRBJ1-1	TGTGCCAGCAGCCAAATCCGGGGTCCGAGAACTGAAGCTTTCTTT	CASSQIRGPRTEAFF
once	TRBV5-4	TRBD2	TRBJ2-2	TGTGCCAGCAGCCGCCGGGTAGCGGGGGGCGGCGGGGAGCTGTTTTTT	CASSRRVAGGGGELFF
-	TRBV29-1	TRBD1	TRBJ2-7	TGCAGCGTTTTACCCGGGACAGGGCAAGGCGAGCAGTACTTC	CSVLPGTGQGEQYF
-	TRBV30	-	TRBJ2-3	TGTGCCTGGATGTCAGGACTCTTCACAGATACGCAGTATTTT	CAWMSGLFTDTQYF
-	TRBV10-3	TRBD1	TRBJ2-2	TGTGCCACCCGACTGACAGGGGACACCGGGGAGCTGTTTTTT	CATRLTGDTGELFF
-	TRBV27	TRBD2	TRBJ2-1	TGTGCCAGCAGTCGCCAAGCGGGAGGGCCTTTCTACAATGAGCAGTTCTTC	CASSRQAGGPFYNEQFF
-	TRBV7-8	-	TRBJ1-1	TGTGCCAGCAGCCCCCTTCAGACAGTTGTTACTGAAGCTTTCTTT	CASSPLQTVVTEAFF
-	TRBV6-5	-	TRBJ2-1	TGTGCCAGCGCAACCGATAGCGTACTCTACAATGAGCAGTTCTTC	CASATDSVLYNEQFF
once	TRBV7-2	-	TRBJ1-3	TGTGCCAGCAGCTCCAGACGGGGGACTGGAAACACCATATATTTT	CASSSRRGTGNTIYF
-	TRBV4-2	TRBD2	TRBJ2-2	TGTGCCAGCAGCCGCACGGCGGGGGGGACCGGGGAGCTGTTTTTT	CASSRTAGGTGELFF
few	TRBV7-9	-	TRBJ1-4	TGTGCCAGCAGCTTAGATGGCAGGGAGGGCGAAAAACTGTTTTTT	CASSLDGREGEKLFF
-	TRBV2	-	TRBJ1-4	TGTGCCAGCAGTGAAGGCGCAACTAATGAAAAACTGTTTTTT	CASSEGATNEKLFF
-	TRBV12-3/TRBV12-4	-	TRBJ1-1	TGTGCCAGCATGAGGGCCTTGAGGGCTTTCTTT	CASMRALRAFF
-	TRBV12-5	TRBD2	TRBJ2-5	TGTGCTAGTGGTTTGGTACGGGGGGGGAGAAGGCTTGAGACCCAGTACTTC	CASGLVRGGRRLETQYF